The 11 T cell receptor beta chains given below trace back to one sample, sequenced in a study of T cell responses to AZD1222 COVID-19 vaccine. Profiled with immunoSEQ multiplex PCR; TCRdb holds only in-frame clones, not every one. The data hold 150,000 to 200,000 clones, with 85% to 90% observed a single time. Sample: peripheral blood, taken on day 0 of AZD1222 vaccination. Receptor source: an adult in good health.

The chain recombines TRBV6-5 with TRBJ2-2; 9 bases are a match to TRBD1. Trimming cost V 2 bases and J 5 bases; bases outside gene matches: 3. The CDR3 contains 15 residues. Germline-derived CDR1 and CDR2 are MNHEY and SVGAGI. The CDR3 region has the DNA TGTGCCAGCAGTTACGGGACAGGGTGGACCGGGGAGCTGTTTTTT. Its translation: CASSYGTGWTGELFF.

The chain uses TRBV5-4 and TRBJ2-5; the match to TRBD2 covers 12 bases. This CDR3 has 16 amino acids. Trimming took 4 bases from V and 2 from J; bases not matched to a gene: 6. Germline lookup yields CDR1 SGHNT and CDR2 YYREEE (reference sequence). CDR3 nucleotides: TGTGCCAGCAGCGGGGGGACTAGCGGGCGTCAAGAGACCCAGTACTTC. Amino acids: CASSGGTSGRQETQYF. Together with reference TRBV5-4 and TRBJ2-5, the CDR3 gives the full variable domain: ETGVTQSPTHLIKTRGQQVTLRCSSQSGHNTVSWYQQALGQGPQFIFQYYREEENGRGNFPPRFSGLQFPNYSSELNVNALELDDSALYLCASSGGTSGRQETQYFGPGTRLLVL.

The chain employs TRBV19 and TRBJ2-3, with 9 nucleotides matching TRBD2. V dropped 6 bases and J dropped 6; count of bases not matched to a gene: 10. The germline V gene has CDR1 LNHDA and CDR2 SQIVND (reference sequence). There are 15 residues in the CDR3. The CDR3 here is CASSLGGGGHDTQYF. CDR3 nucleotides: TGTGCCAGTAGCTTGGGCGGGGGGGGCCACGATACGCAGTATTTT.

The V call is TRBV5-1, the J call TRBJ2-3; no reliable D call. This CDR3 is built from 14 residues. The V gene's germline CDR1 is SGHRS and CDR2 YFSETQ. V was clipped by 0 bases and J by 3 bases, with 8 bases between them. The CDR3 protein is CASSLAQVTDTQYF. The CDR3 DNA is TGCGCCAGCAGCTTGGCCCAGGTTACAGATACGCAGTATTTT.

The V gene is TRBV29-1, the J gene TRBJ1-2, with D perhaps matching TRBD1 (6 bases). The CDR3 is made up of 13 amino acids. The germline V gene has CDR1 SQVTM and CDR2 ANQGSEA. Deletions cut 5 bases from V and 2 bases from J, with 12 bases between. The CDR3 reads CSVKQGLNYGYTF. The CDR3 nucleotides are TGCAGCGTTAAACAGGGCCTAAACTATGGCTACACCTTC.

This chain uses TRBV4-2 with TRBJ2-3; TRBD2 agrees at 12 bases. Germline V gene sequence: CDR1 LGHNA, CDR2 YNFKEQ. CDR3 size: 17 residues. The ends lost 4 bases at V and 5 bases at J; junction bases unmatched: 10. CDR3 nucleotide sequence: TGTGCCAGCAGCCGAGAGACTAGCGGGAGAGTCGGAGATACGCAGTATTTT. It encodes CASSRETSGRVGDTQYF.

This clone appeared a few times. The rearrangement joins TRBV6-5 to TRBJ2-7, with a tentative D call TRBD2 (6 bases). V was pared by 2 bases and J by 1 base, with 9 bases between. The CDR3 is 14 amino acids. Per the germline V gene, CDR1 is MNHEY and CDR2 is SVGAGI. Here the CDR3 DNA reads TGTGCCAGCAGTTACCGGGGGTCGTCCTACGAGCAGTACTTC. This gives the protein CASSYRGSSYEQYF.

CDR3 DNA: TGTGCCAGCAGTGACATGGGACTAGCGATGTACGAGCAGTACGTC. The encoded protein is CASSDMGLAMYEQYV. This sequence joins TRBV6-1 and TRBJ2-7; 10 positions match TRBD2. The length of the CDR3 is 15 residues. The germline CDR1 and CDR2 sequences are MNHNS and SASEGT. V lost 3 bases, J lost 4 bases, and 6 bases stayed unmatched.

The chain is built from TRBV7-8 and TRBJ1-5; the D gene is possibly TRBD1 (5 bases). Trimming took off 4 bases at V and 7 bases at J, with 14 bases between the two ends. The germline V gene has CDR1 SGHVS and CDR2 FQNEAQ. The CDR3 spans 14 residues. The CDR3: CASSSLGGTQPQHF. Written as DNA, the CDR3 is TGTGCCAGCAGCTCCCTCGGGGGGACGCAGCCCCAGCATTTT.

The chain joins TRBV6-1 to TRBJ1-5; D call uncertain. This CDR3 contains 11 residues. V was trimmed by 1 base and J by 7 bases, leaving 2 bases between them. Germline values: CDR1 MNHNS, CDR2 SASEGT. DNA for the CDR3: TGTGCCAGCAGTGAAGTCCAGCCCCAGCATTTT. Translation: CASSEVQPQHF.

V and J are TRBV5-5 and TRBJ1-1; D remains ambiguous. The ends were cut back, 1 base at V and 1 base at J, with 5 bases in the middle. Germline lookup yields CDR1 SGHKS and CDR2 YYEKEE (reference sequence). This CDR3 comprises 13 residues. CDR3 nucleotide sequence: TGTGCCAGCAGCTTGACAGCGAACACTGAAGCTTTCTTT. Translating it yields CASSLTANTEAFF.